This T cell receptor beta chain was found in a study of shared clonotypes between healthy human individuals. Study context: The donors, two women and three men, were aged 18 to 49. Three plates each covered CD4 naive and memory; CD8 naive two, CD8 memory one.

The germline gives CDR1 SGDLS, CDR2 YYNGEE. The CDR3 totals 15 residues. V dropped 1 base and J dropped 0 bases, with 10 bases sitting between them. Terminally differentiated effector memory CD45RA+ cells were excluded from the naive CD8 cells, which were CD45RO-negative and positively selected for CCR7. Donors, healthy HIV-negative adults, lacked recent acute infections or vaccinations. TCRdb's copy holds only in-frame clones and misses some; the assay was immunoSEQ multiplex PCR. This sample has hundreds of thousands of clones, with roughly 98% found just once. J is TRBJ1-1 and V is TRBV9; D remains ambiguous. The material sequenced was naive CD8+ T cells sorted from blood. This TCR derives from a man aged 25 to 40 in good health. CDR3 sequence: CASSVTDLMNTEAFF. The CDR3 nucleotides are TGTGCCAGCAGCGTAACAGACCTAATGAACACTGAAGCTTTCTTT.